The clone carrying this T cell receptor beta chain was seen only once. This sample was taken from a study of shared clonotypes between healthy human individuals. The V gene's germline CDR1 is MDHEN and CDR2 SYDVKM. This CDR3 spans 17 amino acids. The V and J ends lost 7 bases and 0 bases, in that order; junction bases with no gene match: 12. The table came from immunoSEQ multiplex PCR; TCRdb's copy has only in-frame clones and leaves some out. The sample consists of hundreds of thousands of clones, roughly four fifths of them appearing once. The sequence came from a woman aged 35 to 49 in good health. Some clones in this sample may be carry-over from other donors' samples. The rearrangement links TRBV28 to TRBJ2-7; 10 bases fit TRBD2. The sequencing input was PBMCs. The CDR3: CASKEREGSISSYEQYF. Here the CDR3 DNA reads TGTGCCAGCAAGGAGCGGGAGGGCTCCATCAGCTCCTACGAGCAGTACTTC.